This entry lists 30 T cell receptor beta chains sequenced from one sample in a study of blood T cell repertoires in COVID-19. TCRdb keeps only in-frame clones here, not all; method: immunoSEQ multiplex PCR. The top ten hold 9.5% to 10% of the sample, which has 300,000 to 350,000 clones, roughly 87% seen once. The specimen sequenced was peripheral blood. Receptors originate from a man younger than 40 with COVID-19, enrolled during active disease.

This clone was detected only once. The rearrangement joins TRBV9 to TRBJ2-7; 11 bases are a match to TRBD1. CDR1 is SGDLS and CDR2 is YYNGEE in the germline V gene. J gave up 6 bases and V 2 bases, and 4 bases lay outside the gene matches. The CDR3 spans 14 residues. CDR3 DNA: TGTGCCAGCAGCGTTGGACAGGGGGCGATCGAGCAGTACTTC. Protein sequence: CASSVGQGAIEQYF.

This clone is a singleton in its sample. The J gene is TRBJ2-7, the V gene TRBV2, with D perhaps matching TRBD2 (7 bases). Germline V gene data show CDR1 as SNHLY and CDR2 as FYNNEI. CDR3 length: 16 residues. With 1 base removed from V and 6 bases from J, the gap between germline ends came to 19 bases. The CDR3 loop reads CASSEEGGGANLEQYF. The CDR3 DNA sequence: TGTGCCAGCAGTGAAGAGGGGGGGGGCGCGAACCTCGAGCAGTACTTC. The full variable domain, with the rest looked up from reference TRBV2 and TRBJ2-7, is EPEVTQTPSHQVTQMGQEVILRCVPISNHLYFYWYRQILGQKVEFLVSFYNNEISEKSEIFDDQFSVERPDGSNFTLKIRSTKLEDSAMYFCASSEEGGGANLEQYFGPGTRLTVT.

The genes are TRBV7-9 and TRBJ2-1; 8 bases align to TRBD2. The V segment lost 5 bases and the J segment 9 bases; nucleotides outside the gene matches: 9. The germline V gene has CDR1 SEHNR and CDR2 FQNEAQ (reference sequence). The length of the CDR3 is 14 residues. This CDR3 reads CASSPPPSGFEQFF. The CDR3 nucleotides are TGTGCCAGCAGCCCACCGCCTAGCGGGTTTGAGCAGTTCTTC. The complete variable domain, with remaining parts taken from reference TRBV7-9 and TRBJ2-1, reads DTGVSQNPRHKITKRGQNVTFRCDPISEHNRLYWYRQTLGQGPEFLTYFQNEAQLEKSRLLSDRFSAERPKGSFSTLEIQRTEQGDSAMYLCASSPPPSGFEQFFGPGTRLTVL.

V and J are TRBV19 and TRBJ1-5; 8 bases are a match to TRBD1. Germline V CDR1 and CDR2: LNHDA, SQIVND (reference sequence). This CDR3 is built from 17 residues. Losses at the gene ends were 4 bases for V and 2 bases for J; bases not matched to a gene: 10. The CDR3 loop is CASSRNAGGRGNQPQHF. The CDR3 nucleotides read TGTGCCAGTAGTAGGAACGCAGGGGGCCGGGGCAATCAGCCCCAGCATTTT.

This clone was observed a handful of times. Here the CDR3 DNA reads TGTGCCAGCAGCAAAAACTGGACAGGGGGTAATGAAAAACTGTTTTTT. This sequence encodes CASSKNWTGGNEKLFF. The genes are TRBV7-2 and TRBJ1-4, with 10 bases identical to TRBD1. The junction had 7 bases not matched to a gene; V was cut back by 5 bases and J by 4 bases. Germline lookup yields CDR1 SGHTA and CDR2 FQGNSA. CDR3 length: 16 amino acids.

This chain connects TRBV7-9 to TRBJ1-1, with unresolved D. CDR1 is SEHNR and CDR2 is FQNEAQ in the germline V gene (reference sequence). With 1 base removed from V and 11 bases from J, the gap between germline ends came to 11 bases. The CDR3 totals 12 residues. DNA for the CDR3: TGTGCCAGCAGCTTAGGGCAACCGGGGGCTTTCTTT. Amino acids: CASSLGQPGAFF.

The rearrangement links TRBV7-9 to TRBJ2-4; 8 bases fit TRBD1. This CDR3 region has 14 residues. J was trimmed by 4 bases and V by 5 bases; bases with no gene match: 4. The germline CDR1 and CDR2 sequences are SEHNR and FQNEAQ (reference sequence). CDR3 DNA sequence: TGTGCCAGCAGCCGACAGGGGTTTAAAAACATTCAGTACTTC. Translated, it gives CASSRQGFKNIQYF.

The chain uses TRBV7-2 and TRBJ1-4; D uncertain. Trimming removed 2 bases from V and 4 bases from J, with 8 bases in between. CDR3 size: 14 residues. From germline, CDR1 is SGHTA and CDR2 FQGNSA. DNA of the CDR3: TGTGCCAGCAGCTTATCTGGGAGTAATGAAAAACTGTTTTTT. It specifies CASSLSGSNEKLFF.

V gene TRBV6-6 combines with J gene TRBJ1-2; 8 bases are shared with TRBD1. There are 15 residues in the CDR3. Per the germline V gene, CDR1 is MNHNY and CDR2 is SVGAGI (reference sequence). V lost 7 bases and J lost 7; bases outside the gene matches: 14. CDR3 region: CASTPRTGYFFGYTF. Written as DNA, the CDR3 is TGTGCCAGCACCCCGAGGACAGGGTATTTCTTTGGCTACACCTTC.

The chain carries TRBV4-1 and TRBJ1-5; maybe TRBD1 (5 bases). The germline V gene encodes CDR1 MGHRA and CDR2 YSYEKL. There are 16 residues in the CDR3. V was cut by 0 bases and J by 2 bases, with 11 bases left in between. CDR3 sequence: CASSQDKGLGNQPQHF. The CDR3 coding sequence is TGCGCCAGCAGCCAAGATAAGGGGCTAGGCAATCAGCCCCAGCATTTT.

The genes are TRBV28 and TRBJ2-1; 16 bases line up with TRBD2. The germline CDR1 and CDR2 sequences are MDHEN and SYDVKM. Trimming at V came to 5 bases and at J to 5 bases, leaving 6 bases not matched to a gene. This CDR3 has 17 amino acids. CDR3 nucleotide sequence: TGTGCCAGCAGTCTGGGACTAGCGGGAGGGCCTAACAATGAGCAGTTCTTC. Its translation is CASSLGLAGGPNNEQFF.

Only a few counts were recorded for this clone. The V call is TRBV6-5, the J call TRBJ1-2; D is unresolved. CDR3 size: 13 residues. The germline V gene encodes CDR1 MNHEY and CDR2 SVGAGI. V gave up 5 bases and J gave up 3 bases, with 10 bases separating them. CDR3 sequence reads: CASSLTSHYGYTF. The CDR3, as DNA: TGTGCCAGCAGTCTCACATCTCACTATGGCTACACCTTC.

The chain uses TRBV2 and TRBJ1-2; D may be TRBD1 (6 bases). The CDR3 loop spans 11 amino acids. The germline V gene encodes CDR1 SNHLY and CDR2 FYNNEI. V lost 7 bases and J 6 bases, leaving 9 bases between the germline ends. CDR3 loop: CASTPGDGYTF. CDR3 bases: TGTGCCAGCACCCCAGGGGATGGCTACACCTTC.

The sample holds a few counts of this clone. The chain employs TRBV18 and TRBJ1-5; possible D gene TRBD1, 6 bases. The germline gives CDR1 KGHSH, CDR2 LQKENI. V lost 3 bases and J lost 5, with 14 bases in between. The CDR3 sequence is 15 residues long. The CDR3 nucleotides read TGTGCCAGCTCACCCCAGGGGTGGGGCGATCAGCCCCAGCATTTT. Translating it yields CASSPQGWGDQPQHF.

This chain connects TRBV5-1 to TRBJ2-5, with 9 bases fitting TRBD2. Germline loops: CDR1 SGHRS, CDR2 YFSETQ. The CDR3 totals 16 residues. V trimming: 4 bases; J trimming: 3 bases; junction bases outside the gene matches: 10. The CDR3 DNA sequence: TGCGCCAGCAGCCCAGGTACGAGGACTAGCGAAGAGACCCAGTACTTC. It translates to CASSPGTRTSEETQYF.

This clone has a handful of counts. This chain joins TRBV19 and TRBJ2-7; 10 positions agree with TRBD1. The CDR3 extends over 16 amino acids. Germline values: CDR1 LNHDA, CDR2 SQIVND (reference sequence). Germline trimming cut 5 bases from V and 4 bases from J; bases unmatched to any gene: 11. This CDR3 is CASSARDRGVPYEQYF. The CDR3 DNA reads TGTGCCAGTAGTGCCAGGGACAGGGGAGTCCCTTACGAGCAGTACTTC. The complete variable domain, with remaining parts taken from reference TRBV19 and TRBJ2-7, reads DGGITQSPKYLFRKEGQNVTLSCEQNLNHDAMYWYRQDPGQGLRLIYYSQIVNDFQKGDIAEGYSVSREKKESFPLTVTSAQKNPTAFYLCASSARDRGVPYEQYFGPGTRLTVT.

The chain couples TRBV4-2 to TRBJ1-2; possibly TRBD1 for D (5 bases). V was shortened by 0 bases and J by 4 bases, with 21 bases between the two germline ends. Germline assignment: CDR1 LGHNA and CDR2 YNFKEQ. The CDR3 contains 18 residues. Here the CDR3 reads CASSQDRNTPVTVYGYTF. The DNA of the CDR3 is TGTGCCAGCAGCCAAGACCGAAATACACCGGTGACAGTCTATGGCTACACCTTC.

The rearrangement joins TRBV19 to TRBJ1-2, with 7 positions matching TRBD1. Looked up from germline, CDR1 is LNHDA and CDR2 is SQIVND (reference sequence). Trimming at V came to 3 bases and at J to 7 bases, leaving 5 bases not matched to a gene. The CDR3 contains 13 residues. Here the CDR3 DNA reads TGTGCCAGTAGTATGGGGGGACAGTCTGGCTACACCTTC. The encoded protein is CASSMGGQSGYTF.

V is TRBV28 and J is TRBJ2-3; 13 bases are shared with TRBD2. Looked up from germline, CDR1 is MDHEN and CDR2 is SYDVKM. V was clipped by 6 bases and J by 3 bases; unmatched bases: 3. This CDR3 has 15 residues. DNA of the CDR3: TGTGCCAGCAGGCGACTAGCGGGAGGTACAGATACGCAGTATTTT. Translating it yields CASRRLAGGTDTQYF.

The chain couples TRBV4-1 to TRBJ2-1; D gene ambiguous. In germline, CDR1 is MGHRA, CDR2 YSYEKL. V lost 0 bases to trimming and J lost 4 bases, with 16 bases between them. The CDR3 is 17 residues long. The CDR3: CASSQEPNAQAYNEQFF. As DNA, the CDR3 is TGCGCCAGCAGCCAAGAACCCAATGCCCAAGCGTACAATGAGCAGTTCTTC.

The chain links TRBV6-2 or TRBV6-3 to TRBJ2-3; 10 positions match TRBD1. CDR1 MNHEY and CDR2 SVGEGT come from the germline V gene. Trimming took 0 bases from V and 0 from J; bases not matched to a gene: 3. The CDR3 loop spans 17 amino acids. The chain's CDR3 is CASSYSGQGKSTDTQYF. DNA of the CDR3: TGTGCCAGCAGTTACTCGGGACAGGGGAAAAGCACAGATACGCAGTATTTT.

The chain combines TRBV9 with TRBJ2-2; TRBD2 is a possible D gene (5 bases). The CDR3 extends over 15 amino acids. The ends were cut back, 2 bases at V and 0 bases at J, with 8 bases in the middle. CDR1 and CDR2 (germline): SGDLS, YYNGEE. CDR3 in amino acids: CASSVKAANTGELFF. CDR3 bases: TGTGCCAGCAGCGTGAAAGCGGCGAACACCGGGGAGCTGTTTTTT.

The chain is built from TRBV7-2 and TRBJ1-4; 7 nucleotides agree with TRBD1. This CDR3 has 15 residues. V gave up 5 bases and J gave up 8 bases; unmatched junction bases: 11. CDR1 SGHTA and CDR2 FQGNSA come from the germline V gene. The CDR3 DNA follows: TGTGCCAGCAGCACCGCCGGGACAGTTGGGGAAAAACTGTTTTTT. Its translation is CASSTAGTVGEKLFF.

The chain employs TRBV9 and TRBJ1-3; D might be TRBD1 (6 bases). From germline, CDR1 is SGDLS and CDR2 YYNGEE. V was pared by 0 bases and J by 2 bases, with 6 bases between. The CDR3 consists of 14 residues. CDR3 nucleotide sequence: TGTGCCAGCAGCGTAGCAGGGGCTGGAAACACCATATATTTT. Translation gives CASSVAGAGNTIYF.

The rearrangement joins TRBV6-5 to TRBJ2-5; D perhaps matches TRBD2 (6 bases). The CDR3 is made up of 14 amino acids. Germline V gene sequence: CDR1 MNHEY, CDR2 SVGAGI. Trimming shortened V by 3 bases and J by 2 bases, and 10 bases separated the two germline ends. The CDR3 is CASSYWAGQETQYF. The CDR3 nucleotides read TGTGCCAGCAGTTATTGGGCGGGACAAGAGACCCAGTACTTC.

The gene calls are TRBV11-2 and TRBJ1-2; the D gene is possibly TRBD1 (6 bases). V dropped 4 bases and J dropped 7 bases, with 19 bases sitting between them. CDR3 size: 15 residues. The germline gives CDR1 SGHAT, CDR2 FQNNGV. Written as DNA, the CDR3 is TGTGCCAGCAGCTCTATTCACAGGGCAAGGCTTGGCTACACCTTC. It codes for CASSSIHRARLGYTF.

J is TRBJ2-7 and V is TRBV6-1, with a possible D match to TRBD2 (6 bases). Germline-derived CDR1 and CDR2 are MNHNS and SASEGT. Trimming took off 3 bases at V and 0 bases at J, with 15 bases between the two ends. CDR3 size: 16 residues. The CDR3 spells CASSDLAAESSYEQYF. CDR3 sequence (DNA): TGTGCCAGCAGTGATTTAGCGGCAGAGTCCTCCTACGAGCAGTACTTC.

The genes are TRBV6-2 or TRBV6-3 and TRBJ2-5; 10 bases map to TRBD1. V lost 6 bases, J lost 7 bases, and 17 bases stayed unmatched. This CDR3 comprises 17 residues. Looked up from germline, CDR1 is MNHEY and CDR2 is SVGEGT. The CDR3 DNA reads TGTGCCAGCAGCAAAAGCCGGGACAGGGGCGCCGAAGGGACCCAGTACTTC. Translating gives CASSKSRDRGAEGTQYF.

Comment on this clone: The sample carries other DNA sequences with the same CDR3. The chain uses TRBV7-3 and TRBJ1-6; D is possibly TRBD1 (6 bases). The germline V and J ends were trimmed by 0 bases and 7 bases, with 10 bases remaining between them. From germline, CDR1 is SGHTA and CDR2 FQGTGA. The CDR3 covers 15 residues. The CDR3 sequence: CASSLTGAGNSPLHF. The CDR3 nucleotides are TGTGCCAGCAGCTTAACGGGGGCAGGAAATTCACCCCTCCACTTT.

In nucleotides, the CDR3 is TGTGCCAGCAGCTTTGGGGCCCAAGAGACCCAGTACTTC. Translating gives CASSFGAQETQYF. The V and J genes are TRBV7-3 and TRBJ2-5; D might be TRBD1 (5 bases). Germline V gene sequence: CDR1 SGHTA, CDR2 FQGTGA. Between the trimmed V and J ends, which lost 3 bases and 1 base, there was a span of 6 bases. CDR3 length equals 13 residues.